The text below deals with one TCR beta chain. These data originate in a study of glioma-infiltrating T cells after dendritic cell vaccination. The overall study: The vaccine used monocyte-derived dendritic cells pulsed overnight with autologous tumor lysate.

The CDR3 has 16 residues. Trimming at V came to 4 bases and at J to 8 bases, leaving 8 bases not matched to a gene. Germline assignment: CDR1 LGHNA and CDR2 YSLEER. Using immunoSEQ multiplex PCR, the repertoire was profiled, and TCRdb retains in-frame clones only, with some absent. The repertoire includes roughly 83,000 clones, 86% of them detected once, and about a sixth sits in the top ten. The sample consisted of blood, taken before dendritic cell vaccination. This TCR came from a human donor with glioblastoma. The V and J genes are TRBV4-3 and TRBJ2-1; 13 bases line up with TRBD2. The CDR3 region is CASSRQTSGGADEQFF. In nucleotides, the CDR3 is TGCGCCAGCAGCCGTCAAACTAGCGGGGGGGCGGATGAGCAGTTCTTC.